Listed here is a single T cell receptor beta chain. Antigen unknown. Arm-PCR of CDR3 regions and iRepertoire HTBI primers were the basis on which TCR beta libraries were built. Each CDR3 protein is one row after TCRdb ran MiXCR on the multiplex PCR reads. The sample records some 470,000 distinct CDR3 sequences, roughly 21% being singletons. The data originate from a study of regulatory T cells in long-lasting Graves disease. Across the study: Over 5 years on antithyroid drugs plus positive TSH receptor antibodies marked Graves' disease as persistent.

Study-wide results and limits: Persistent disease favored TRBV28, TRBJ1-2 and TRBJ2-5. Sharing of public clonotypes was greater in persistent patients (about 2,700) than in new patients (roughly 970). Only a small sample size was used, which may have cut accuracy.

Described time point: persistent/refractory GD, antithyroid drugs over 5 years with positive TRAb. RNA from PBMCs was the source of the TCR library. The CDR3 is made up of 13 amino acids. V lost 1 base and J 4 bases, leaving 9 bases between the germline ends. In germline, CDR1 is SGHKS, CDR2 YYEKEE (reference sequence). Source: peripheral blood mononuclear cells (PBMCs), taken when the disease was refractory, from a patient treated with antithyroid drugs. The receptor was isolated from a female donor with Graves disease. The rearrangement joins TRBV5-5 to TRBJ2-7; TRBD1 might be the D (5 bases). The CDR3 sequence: CASSLTDKYEQYF. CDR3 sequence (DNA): TGTGCCAGCAGCTTGACGGACAAATACGAGCAGTACTTC.